The clone carrying this TCR beta chain counts as medium-sized. Antigen specificity is unknown. This entry belongs to a study of vaccination and CD4 T cells after COVID-19. Study-wide background: Post-vaccination sampling time points for three convalescent patients were day 14 and days 161 to 241.

Time point specified: late sampling 161 to 241 days after vaccination in a few convalescent patients. Noted treatment: approximately nine-day PBMC culture with coronavirus spike peptide pools or control peptides (ViraFEST assay). Expansion of antigen-specific T cells with peptide pools by ViraFEST preceded sequencing of TCRs. The CDR3 spans 16 residues. The V and J ends lost 2 bases and 5 bases, in that order; junction bases with no gene match: 10. The germline gives CDR1 SGHTA, CDR2 FQGNSA. CD4+ T cells that had been cultured provided DNA sequenced with the Oncomine TCR Beta short-read assay. The authors extracted genomic DNA from cultured CD4+ T cells. TCRdb used MiXCR to reprocess the PCR reads, holding one entry per CDR3 protein. This table holds tens of thousands of distinct CDR3 sequences, approximately 30% found once.

The clonotype comes from a human donor who had recovered from COVID-19. The sample in question was CD4+ T cells from blood, cultured in vitro, obtained about 7 months after SARS-CoV-2 vaccination. The chain joins TRBV7-2 to TRBJ2-5; 8 positions match TRBD2. The CDR3 DNA reads TGTGCCAGCAGCTTATCCAGCGGGAGCTTCGGGGAGACCCAGTACTTC. This sequence encodes CASSLSSGSFGETQYF.